The clone carrying this T cell receptor beta chain was detected a few times. What it binds is unknown. The TCRbeta library incorporated unique molecular identifiers. Using its own MiXCR run on the PCR reads, TCRdb lists one record per CDR3 protein. Of over 100,000 distinct CDR3 sequences listed, about a tenth are singletons. This record comes from a study of T-cell reconstitution after alpha-beta-depleted transplantation in children. This CDR3 has 16 amino acids. Germline V gene lookup returns CDR1 DFQATT and CDR2 SNEGSKA (reference sequence). Study-level points and caveats: T-cell counts and diversity were attributed mostly to newly produced T cells one year after transplant.

This clonotype was obtained from a boy aged 2 to 9 with acute lymphoblastic leukemia, due to receive a stem cell transplant. The chain links TRBV20-1 to TRBJ2-3; TRBD2 matches at 16 bases. The sample in question was PBMCs, obtained before TCRalphabeta/CD19-depleted stem cell transplant. Written as DNA, the CDR3 is TGCAGCCTCCCGGGACTAGCGGGAGGGAGCCCAGATACGCAGTATTTT. Its translation is CSLPGLAGGSPDTQYF.